Sequencing of this TCR beta chain was carried out in a study of STAT5B mutations in CD4+ large granular lymphocyte leukemia. The wider study: Among healthy controls, a particular HLA allele went with more CDR3 'QG' motifs.

The germline V gene encodes CDR1 SEHNR and CDR2 FQNEAQ (reference sequence). Deletions cut 4 bases from V and 7 bases from J, with 11 bases between. The CDR3 spans 13 residues. The survey-level immunoSEQ assay was used. Sequencing used immunoSEQ multiplex PCR; TCRdb keeps in-frame clones, though not all of them. This table holds over 20,000 clones, approximately 81% found once. General study findings and limits: Top patient clones used TRBV06 genes more often: 8/27 versus 2/35 in controls.

A remark on this clone: What it binds is unknown.

Sequenced input: CD4+ T cells from blood buffy coats. This sequence originates from a human donor in good health. The J gene is TRBJ2-1, the V gene TRBV7-9; D gene uncertain. The CDR3, as DNA: TGTGCCAGCAGCTCCGTCGGTCTGAATGAGCAGTTCTTC. Protein: CASSSVGLNEQFF. Together with reference TRBV7-9 and TRBJ2-1, the CDR3 gives the full variable domain: DTGVSQNPRHKITKRGQNVTFRCDPISEHNRLYWYRQTLGQGPEFLTYFQNEAQLEKSRLLSDRFSAERPKGSFSTLEIQRTEQGDSAMYLCASSSVGLNEQFFGPGTRLTVL.